This T cell receptor (beta chain) came from a study of blood T cell repertoires in COVID-19 (dated by TCRdb to the early 2020s). Regarding the complete study: Samples from collaborators originated in the United States, Italy and Spain and spanned both the acute and convalescent phases of COVID-19. The material from the prospective study consisted of cDNA or gDNA derived from T cells, B-cell-depleted T cells, or PBMCs. The dataset comprised deeply sampled blood TCRbeta repertoires from subjects exposed to, actively infected with, or recovered from COVID-19. The repertoires were made available in a free public database intended to serve as a resource for research on the immune response to SARS-CoV-2. Samples were obtained from the ongoing ImmuneRACE study (first 160 participants) and from about 1,300 subjects provided by 6 global collaborators. A de-identified subject ID, COVID-19 status, age in years and sex were almost always included in the sample metadata. Where available, HLA class I and class II types were obtained from metadata supplied by the sample provider rather than from assay-based typing. General study outcomes and caveats: The amount of clinical and demographic metadata varied by source and participant and was provided uncurated.

As for this clone: Its binding antigen is unknown. It has no much larger one-base neighbor in the sample; base qualities were not kept.

Each collaborating institution followed its own protocols to collect whole blood in K2EDTA tubes. For TCRbeta analysis, collaborators shipped samples in one of three forms: frozen whole blood, isolated PBMCs, or DNA extracted from either of those sample types. CDR3 length: 16 amino acids, cysteine to phenylalanine. Only the CDR3 region is kept as DNA, spanning 48 bases read in frame from base 1. V sheds 2 bases and J sheds 2 bases, leaving 13 bases between their ends. Via the germline V gene (reference sequence), CDR1 is SEHNR and CDR2 FQNEAQ. The immunoSEQ Assay, a bias-controlled multiplex PCR, was used to amplify TCRbeta CDR3 regions from genomic DNA. Processing in the source paper ran as follows. The number of nucleated cells in each sample was estimated by amplification of reference gene primers within the assay. Sequence reads were collapsed and filtered to measure the absolute abundance of every unique TCRbeta CDR3 rearrangement. For each sample, productive Simpson clonality was calculated as the square root of Simpson's diversity index over productive rearrangements. TCRdb carries this immuneACCESS record with in-frame sequences only. Its versions omit some clonotypes, under half of them owing to an unresolved V gene in the studies checked, with the rest unexplained. Clone size and V and J calls were adopted from that table, with D and trimming inferred from the DNA. The sample data list approximately 80,000 clones, and roughly 78% of these were observed just once. The ten largest clones add up to over 9.5% of the sample.

The chain is encoded by TRBV7-9 joined to TRBJ1-3; too little of a D gene remains to name it. Input material: peripheral blood. This sequence originates from a man aged 55 to 70 with acute or convalescent COVID-19. The CDR3 in this case is CASSLFPDTAGNTIYF. Here is the DNA: TGTGCCAGCAGCTTATTTCCCGACACTGCTGGAAACACCATATATTTT.